These T cell receptor beta chains were read from a single sample in a study of blood T cell repertoires in COVID-19. Profiled with immunoSEQ multiplex PCR; TCRdb holds only in-frame clones, not every one. Of approximately 250,000 clones in the sample, more than 65% were seen once. The sequenced material came from peripheral blood. All receptors come from a man aged 35 to 55 who had recovered from COVID-19. CDR3s include the opening cysteine and the closing phenylalanine or tryptophan. The order of the fields is J gene, clone size, V gene, D gene, CDR3 protein, CDR3 DNA. A D gene is named only where the DNA matches it firmly. Some rows have no size entry. The others give once, few or many, or a class for an expanded clone.

j_gene: TRBJ2-3; abundance: once; v_gene: TRBV9; d_gene: .; CDR3aa: CASSSRPTDTQYF; CDR3nt: TGTGCCAGCAGCTCCAGGCCCACAGATACGCAGTATTTT
j_gene: TRBJ2-3; abundance: .; v_gene: TRBV27; d_gene: TRBD2; CDR3aa: CASSGGRADTQYF; CDR3nt: TGTGCCAGCAGCGGGGGGAGAGCAGATACGCAGTATTTT
j_gene: TRBJ2-7; abundance: .; v_gene: TRBV5-1; d_gene: .; CDR3aa: CASSLQNGGYEQYF; CDR3nt: TGCGCCAGCAGCTTGCAAAACGGGGGATACGAGCAGTACTTC
j_gene: TRBJ1-1; abundance: .; v_gene: TRBV19; d_gene: .; CDR3aa: CASSMGGETEAFF; CDR3nt: TGTGCCAGTAGTATGGGAGGAGAAACTGAAGCTTTCTTT
j_gene: TRBJ2-2; abundance: .; v_gene: TRBV6-5; d_gene: TRBD1; CDR3aa: CASTAGGWVGELFF; CDR3nt: TGTGCCAGCACCGCAGGGGGCTGGGTCGGGGAGCTGTTTTTT
j_gene: TRBJ2-1; abundance: .; v_gene: TRBV5-1; d_gene: TRBD2; CDR3aa: CASRTGLIAGANEQFF; CDR3nt: TGCGCCAGCAGGACAGGGTTGATAGCGGGAGCAAATGAGCAGTTCTTC
j_gene: TRBJ2-7; abundance: once; v_gene: TRBV4-3; d_gene: .; CDR3aa: CASSQDRGTYEQYF; CDR3nt: TGCGCCAGCAGCCAAGACCGCGGGACCTACGAGCAGTACTTC
j_gene: TRBJ2-2; abundance: .; v_gene: TRBV9; d_gene: .; CDR3aa: CASSAITSTGELFF; CDR3nt: TGTGCCAGCAGCGCAATCACTAGTACCGGGGAGCTGTTTTTT
j_gene: TRBJ2-1; abundance: .; v_gene: TRBV3-1/TRBV3-2; d_gene: .; CDR3aa: CASSQGGGATSYNEQFF; CDR3nt: TGTGCCAGCAGCCAAGGCGGCGGGGCGACCTCCTACAATGAGCAGTTCTTC
j_gene: TRBJ1-1; abundance: .; v_gene: TRBV24-1; d_gene: TRBD1; CDR3aa: CATVSGTGMLNTEAFF; CDR3nt: TGTGCCACCGTATCCGGGACAGGGATGTTGAACACTGAAGCTTTCTTT
j_gene: TRBJ2-3; abundance: .; v_gene: TRBV29-1; d_gene: TRBD1; CDR3aa: CSGTGVMGRDTQYF; CDR3nt: TGCAGCGGAACAGGGGTTATGGGTAGGGATACGCAGTATTTT
j_gene: TRBJ2-3; abundance: .; v_gene: TRBV7-2; d_gene: TRBD2; CDR3aa: CASSLRGIDTQYF; CDR3nt: TGTGCCAGCAGCCTGCGGGGGATAGATACGCAGTATTTT
j_gene: TRBJ2-7; abundance: .; v_gene: TRBV7-2; d_gene: TRBD1; CDR3aa: CASSPRPGQGTSYIF; CDR3nt: TGTGCCAGCAGCCCCAGACCGGGACAGGGGACCTCTTATATCTTC
j_gene: TRBJ2-7; abundance: .; v_gene: TRBV27; d_gene: TRBD1; CDR3aa: CASSATGAAYEQYF; CDR3nt: TGTGCCAGCAGCGCTACAGGGGCGGCCTACGAGCAGTACTTC
j_gene: TRBJ2-7; abundance: .; v_gene: TRBV7-2; d_gene: .; CDR3aa: CASSGGMAVDEQYF; CDR3nt: TGTGCCAGCAGCGGGGGGATGGCCGTTGACGAGCAGTACTTC
j_gene: TRBJ2-1; abundance: .; v_gene: TRBV4-3; d_gene: TRBD1; CDR3aa: CASSRRQGYNEQFF; CDR3nt: TGCGCCAGCAGCCGCCGACAGGGGTACAATGAGCAGTTCTTC
j_gene: TRBJ1-1; abundance: .; v_gene: TRBV11-3; d_gene: TRBD1; CDR3aa: CASSLTGGTEAFF; CDR3nt: TGTGCCAGCAGCTTAACAGGGGGCACTGAAGCTTTCTTT
j_gene: TRBJ2-3; abundance: .; v_gene: TRBV2; d_gene: TRBD2; CDR3aa: CASREGLAGGTDTQYF; CDR3nt: TGTGCCAGCAGGGAAGGACTAGCGGGGGGCACAGATACGCAGTATTTT
j_gene: TRBJ2-7; abundance: .; v_gene: TRBV7-2; d_gene: TRBD2; CDR3aa: CASSTLAGAYEQYF; CDR3nt: TGTGCCAGCAGCACCCTAGCGGGGGCCTACGAGCAGTACTTC
j_gene: TRBJ1-6; abundance: .; v_gene: TRBV6-4; d_gene: TRBD1; CDR3aa: CASSAQGADSPLHF; CDR3nt: TGTGCCAGCAGTGCCCAGGGGGCGGATTCACCCCTCCACTTT
j_gene: TRBJ2-3; abundance: .; v_gene: TRBV7-2; d_gene: TRBD2; CDR3aa: CASSFSAGGPAQTQYF; CDR3nt: TGTGCCAGCAGCTTTTCCGCGGGAGGGCCGGCTCAAACGCAGTATTTT
j_gene: TRBJ1-4; abundance: few; v_gene: TRBV2; d_gene: TRBD1; CDR3aa: CASNPTGPNEKLFF; CDR3nt: TGTGCCAGCAATCCGACAGGGCCGAATGAAAAACTGTTTTTT
j_gene: TRBJ2-7; abundance: .; v_gene: TRBV7-2; d_gene: TRBD2; CDR3aa: CASSLSGRLYEQYF; CDR3nt: TGTGCCAGCAGCTTGAGCGGGAGACTCTACGAGCAGTACTTC
j_gene: TRBJ2-3; abundance: .; v_gene: TRBV2; d_gene: TRBD1; CDR3aa: CASRVGQVSTDTQYF; CDR3nt: TGTGCCAGCAGGGTGGGACAGGTCAGCACAGATACGCAGTATTTT
j_gene: TRBJ2-1; abundance: .; v_gene: TRBV5-6; d_gene: TRBD2; CDR3aa: CASSVPGLVNEQFF; CDR3nt: TGTGCCAGCAGCGTTCCGGGACTAGTGAATGAGCAGTTCTTC
j_gene: TRBJ2-1; abundance: .; v_gene: TRBV11-2; d_gene: TRBD1; CDR3aa: CASSLGQPRYNEQFF; CDR3nt: TGTGCCAGCAGCTTGGGACAGCCAAGATACAATGAGCAGTTCTTC
j_gene: TRBJ1-2; abundance: many; v_gene: TRBV6-6; d_gene: .; CDR3aa: CASSLRVRGDYGYTF; CDR3nt: TGTGCCAGCAGTTTACGGGTGCGGGGGGACTATGGCTACACCTTC
j_gene: TRBJ1-3; abundance: many; v_gene: TRBV19; d_gene: TRBD1; CDR3aa: CASSSPRQGGGNTIYF; CDR3nt: TGTGCCAGTAGTAGCCCCCGACAGGGAGGAGGAAACACCATATATTTT
j_gene: TRBJ2-3; abundance: .; v_gene: TRBV5-6; d_gene: .; CDR3aa: CASSLGFRGADTQYF; CDR3nt: TGTGCCAGCAGCTTGGGGTTTAGGGGCGCAGATACGCAGTATTTT
j_gene: TRBJ2-1; abundance: .; v_gene: TRBV7-2; d_gene: .; CDR3aa: CASSLMTRSVEQFF; CDR3nt: TGTGCCAGCAGCTTAATGACACGCAGTGTTGAGCAGTTCTTC
j_gene: TRBJ2-7; abundance: .; v_gene: TRBV25-1; d_gene: .; CDR3aa: CASGGWAYEQYF; CDR3nt: TGTGCCAGCGGAGGCTGGGCCTACGAGCAGTACTTC
j_gene: TRBJ2-3; abundance: .; v_gene: TRBV5-1; d_gene: .; CDR3aa: CASSLSKTGRLDTQYF; CDR3nt: TGCGCCAGCAGCTTGAGTAAAACAGGGCGGTTGGATACGCAGTATTTT
j_gene: TRBJ2-1; abundance: once; v_gene: TRBV10-3; d_gene: TRBD1; CDR3aa: CAISEGTGEHNEQFF; CDR3nt: TGTGCCATCAGTGAAGGGACAGGGGAACACAATGAGCAGTTCTTC
j_gene: TRBJ2-5; abundance: .; v_gene: TRBV25-1; d_gene: TRBD2; CDR3aa: CASGGLAGGRETQYF; CDR3nt: TGTGCCAGCGGCGGACTAGCGGGGGGGCGAGAGACCCAGTACTTC
j_gene: TRBJ2-3; abundance: .; v_gene: TRBV6-2/TRBV6-3; d_gene: .; CDR3aa: CASSYGLEGDTQYF; CDR3nt: TGTGCCAGCAGTTACGGGCTAGAGGGAGATACGCAGTATTTT
j_gene: TRBJ2-1; abundance: .; v_gene: TRBV6-2/TRBV6-3; d_gene: .; CDR3aa: CASSSTSNNEQFF; CDR3nt: TGTGCCAGCAGTTCCACGTCTAACAATGAGCAGTTCTTC
j_gene: TRBJ2-5; abundance: .; v_gene: TRBV9; d_gene: .; CDR3aa: CASSVWTGETQYF; CDR3nt: TGTGCCAGCAGCGTGTGGACTGGGGAGACCCAGTACTTC
j_gene: TRBJ1-2; abundance: .; v_gene: TRBV19; d_gene: .; CDR3aa: CASSFGRQTGGYTF; CDR3nt: TGTGCCAGTAGCTTCGGCCGACAGACCGGTGGCTACACCTTC
j_gene: TRBJ2-2; abundance: .; v_gene: TRBV2; d_gene: TRBD2; CDR3aa: CASSVLAGDGELFF; CDR3nt: TGTGCCAGCAGTGTCCTAGCGGGGGACGGGGAGCTGTTTTTT
j_gene: TRBJ2-2; abundance: .; v_gene: TRBV19; d_gene: TRBD2; CDR3aa: CASTPTGLVGAGELFF; CDR3nt: TGTGCCAGTACCCCCACGGGACTAGTTGGAGCCGGGGAGCTGTTTTTT
j_gene: TRBJ1-1; abundance: .; v_gene: TRBV19; d_gene: TRBD1; CDR3aa: CASSMRTGLNTEAFF; CDR3nt: TGTGCCAGTAGTATGCGGACAGGGCTGAACACTGAAGCTTTCTTT
j_gene: TRBJ2-7; abundance: once; v_gene: TRBV7-2; d_gene: TRBD2; CDR3aa: CASSLVGGGTYEQYF; CDR3nt: TGTGCCAGCAGCTTAGTAGGCGGGGGGACCTACGAGCAGTACTTC
j_gene: TRBJ1-5; abundance: once; v_gene: TRBV7-2; d_gene: .; CDR3aa: CASSLTGDQPQHF; CDR3nt: TGTGCCAGCAGCCTTACGGGGGATCAGCCCCAGCATTTT
j_gene: TRBJ2-7; abundance: .; v_gene: TRBV30; d_gene: TRBD1; CDR3aa: CAWRAGGSYEQYF; CDR3nt: TGTGCCTGGCGCGCAGGGGGCTCCTACGAGCAGTACTTC